This T cell receptor beta chain is from a study of graft-versus-host responses after intestinal transplantation. The study, taken as a whole, reports: In recipient marrow, GvH clones were found, and some appeared first in ileum or blood.

This clone has a handful of counts. The antigen is not known. This same CDR3 is encoded by further DNA sequences in the sample. TCRdb keeps only in-frame clones here, not all; method: immunoSEQ multiplex PCR. The data contain approximately 70,000 clones, roughly 84% of them seen just once; the ten biggest clones take up 0.35% to 0.45%. Germline CDR1 is SGHRS and CDR2 is YFSETQ. CDR3 size: 15 residues. V lost 3 bases, J lost 4 bases, and 6 bases stayed unmatched. This specimen was unstimulated CD4+ T cells sorted from spleen or lymph node cells, taken before transplant. J is TRBJ1-4 and V is TRBV5-1; 7 bases align to TRBD1. This clonotype was obtained from a human donor who was the organ donor for an intestinal transplant. CDR3: CASSSGTANNEKLFF. The DNA for the CDR3 is TGCGCCAGCAGCTCCGGGACAGCGAATAATGAAAAACTGTTTTTT. The complete variable domain, with remaining parts taken from reference TRBV5-1 and TRBJ1-4, reads KAGVTQTPRYLIKTRGQQVTLSCSPISGHRSVSWYQQTPGQGLQFLFEYFSETQRNKGNFPGRFSGRQFSNSRSEMNVSTLELGDSALYLCASSSGTANNEKLFFGSGTQLSVL.